This T cell receptor (beta chain) was captured by sequencing in a study of OX40 agonist ivuxolimab in advanced cancers. Turning to the study itself: The drug used for patients, ivuxolimab, was an agonistic anti-OX40 (CD134) antibody.

From germline, CDR1 is KGHSH and CDR2 LQKENI. CDR3 size: 15 residues. After removal of 2 bases from V and 3 bases from J, the junction contained 7 bases not matched to a gene. Some clones are missing from TCRdb's copy, which holds only in-frame ones; the method was immunoSEQ multiplex PCR. The data show 78,000 or so clones, almost 90% seen once. The sequence came from an adult with an advanced solid tumor such as melanoma, head and neck, liver or kidney cancer. The chain is built from TRBV18 and TRBJ2-7, with TRBD1 matching over 7 bases. The specimen was CD4+ or CD8+ T cells sorted from blood, collected in a trial of the OX40 agonist ivuxolimab. The CDR3 loop is CASSPIANRGYEQYF. The CDR3 DNA is TGTGCCAGCTCACCAATTGCTAACAGGGGCTACGAGCAGTACTTC.